Each of the 22 T cell receptor beta chains below was sequenced from the same sample in a study of monozygotic twins with inflammatory bowel disease. Using the 5' RACE reads, TCRdb records one entry per CDR3 protein without DNA. Recorded for this sample: about 210,000 distinct CDR3 sequences. Sequencing used blood. The receptor set was obtained from a human donor with ulcerative colitis or Crohn's disease, or a healthy co-twin of an affected twin (not recorded which).

The V gene is TRBV4-2, the J gene TRBJ1-2; TCRdb picks TRBD1, but there is no DNA to check that call. In germline, CDR1 is LGHNA, CDR2 YNFKEQ. The CDR3 runs 17 residues. CDR3 amino acids: CASSQDLSQPGGYGYTF.

This chain's CDR3 is CATSDAYYNEQFF. V and J are TRBV24-1 and TRBJ2-1. Germline V gene sequence: CDR1 KGHDR, CDR2 SFDVKD. The length of the CDR3 is 13 residues.

The chain carries TRBV4-2 and TRBJ1-4. Germline V gene data show CDR1 as LGHNA and CDR2 as YNFKEQ. This CDR3 contains 14 residues. CDR3 protein: CASSPDADGEKLFF.

V gene TRBV3-1 combines with J gene TRBJ2-4; TCRdb names TRBD1, which stays unverified in the absence of DNA. Germline loops: CDR1 LGHDT, CDR2 YNNKEL (reference sequence). This CDR3 region has 15 residues. This chain's CDR3 is CASSLTGDAKNIQYF. Combining the CDR3 with reference TRBV3-1 and TRBJ2-4 gives the whole variable domain DTAVSQTPKYLVTQMGNDKSIKCEQNLGHDTMYWYKQDSKKFLKIMFSYNNKELIINETVPNRFSPKSPDKAHLNLHINSLELGDSAVYFCASSLTGDAKNIQYFGAGTRLSVL.

This sequence joins TRBV7-8 and TRBJ1-4. CDR1 SGHVS and CDR2 FQNEAQ come from the germline V gene. The CDR3 runs 12 residues. The CDR3 region is CAAGGGNEKLFF.

This rearrangement joins TRBV3-1 to TRBJ2-5; TCRdb's D call, TRBD1, is unchecked because there is no DNA. Germline V gene lookup returns CDR1 LGHDT and CDR2 YNNKEL (reference sequence). The CDR3 contains 13 residues. The CDR3 protein is CASTPGGLETQYF.

The chain employs TRBV12-3 or TRBV12-4 and TRBJ2-1; the D call from TCRdb, TRBD2, cannot be confirmed without DNA. This CDR3 has 14 residues. The CDR3 sequence: CASSGPWLINEQFF.

This chain links TRBV5-1 with TRBJ2-7; TCRdb names TRBD1, which stays unverified in the absence of DNA. Germline-derived CDR1 and CDR2 are SGHRS and YFSETQ. The CDR3 loop spans 14 amino acids. Here the CDR3 reads CASSWTGAGYEQYF.

V is TRBV5-1 and J is TRBJ2-7; TCRdb selects TRBD2, and the lack of DNA leaves this call unchecked. The CDR3 spans 13 residues. Germline values: CDR1 SGHRS, CDR2 YFSETQ. The CDR3 region is CASSLTDPAEQYF.

The rearrangement uses TRBV5-1 and TRBJ1-2; TCRdb designates TRBD1, a call that cannot be tested without DNA. The CDR3 consists of 18 residues. Per the germline V gene, CDR1 is SGHRS and CDR2 is YFSETQ. This CDR3 is CASSLEGNIGTPYYGYTF. Filled out from reference TRBV5-1 and TRBJ1-2, the complete variable domain reads KAGVTQTPRYLIKTRGQQVTLSCSPISGHRSVSWYQQTPGQGLQFLFEYFSETQRNKGNFPGRFSGRQFSNSRSEMNVSTLELGDSALYLCASSLEGNIGTPYYGYTFGSGTRLTVV.

V gene TRBV5-5 combines with J gene TRBJ2-7; TCRdb indicates TRBD2, and absent DNA this call remains unverified. This CDR3 has 14 amino acids. In germline, CDR1 is SGHKS, CDR2 YYEKEE (reference sequence). The CDR3 protein is CASSQLATSYEQYF. The full variable domain, its missing parts supplied by reference TRBV5-5 and TRBJ2-7, is DAGVTQSPTHLIKTRGQQVTLRCSPISGHKSVSWYQQVLGQGPQFIFQYYEKEERGRGNFPDRFSARQFPNYSSELNVNALLLGDSALYLCASSQLATSYEQYFGPGTRLTVT.

The chain recombines TRBV20-1 with TRBJ2-2; TCRdb gives TRBD1 as the D gene, but with no DNA this cannot be confirmed. The CDR3 is 14 residues long. Germline assignment: CDR1 DFQATT and CDR2 SNEGSKA (reference sequence). Here the CDR3 reads CSARLRGKAGELFF.

The chain combines TRBV3-1 with TRBJ2-6; TCRdb selects TRBD1, and the lack of DNA leaves this call unchecked. Germline assignment: CDR1 LGHDT and CDR2 YNNKEL (reference sequence). There are 19 residues in the CDR3. The CDR3 loop is CASSQDGRYRASGANVLTF.

This chain joins TRBV10-3 and TRBJ2-7; TCRdb calls TRBD1, which cannot be checked without DNA. The CDR3 runs 14 residues. Germline V gives CDR1 ENHRY, CDR2 SYGVKD. This chain's CDR3 is CAIRGLQGSGEQYF.

J is TRBJ1-3 and V is TRBV6-1; checking the TCRdb D call of TRBD1 is not possible without DNA. The CDR3 is made up of 16 amino acids. The germline V gene encodes CDR1 MNHNS and CDR2 SASEGT. CDR3 sequence reads: CASVWQGAASGNTIYF.

V usage is TRBV12-3 or TRBV12-4 and J usage is TRBJ1-1; absent DNA, TCRdb's TRBD1 call cannot be checked. The CDR3 contains 15 residues. The CDR3 protein is CASSYPDRLGVEAFF.

This chain joins TRBV10-2 and TRBJ1-2. CDR1 and CDR2 (germline): WSHSY, SAAADI. The CDR3 spans 13 residues. CDR3 loop: CASSNGINYGYTF.

The chain joins TRBV5-4 to TRBJ1-1; TCRdb designates TRBD1, a call that cannot be tested without DNA. The CDR3 extends over 16 amino acids. The germline gives CDR1 SGHNT, CDR2 YYREEE (reference sequence). This chain's CDR3 is CASSLSSGRWGTEAFF.

This sequence joins TRBV5-1 and TRBJ2-1; lacking DNA, the TRBD2 call made by TCRdb goes unchecked. Germline V gene lookup returns CDR1 SGHRS and CDR2 YFSETQ. The CDR3 spans 16 residues. The CDR3 sequence is CASSGGRLAEYNEQFF.

The CDR3 region is CASSFSGGGGNQPQHF. The chain employs TRBV12-3 or TRBV12-4 and TRBJ1-5. The CDR3 has 16 amino acids.

The chain links TRBV27 to TRBJ1-6; TCRdb returns TRBD1, unconfirmable since there is no DNA. The CDR3 spans 12 residues. CDR1 is MNHEY, CDR2 SMNVEV, per germline (reference sequence). The CDR3 sequence is CASSTTGTPLHF.

The chain combines TRBV12-3 or TRBV12-4 with TRBJ2-7; TCRdb's D call, TRBD2, is unchecked because there is no DNA. CDR3 length: 14 amino acids. CDR3 sequence: CASSGGVQRYEQYF.